This T cell receptor beta chain was sequenced during a study of blood T cell repertoires in COVID-19. The method was immunoSEQ multiplex PCR; TCRdb's version includes in-frame clones alone and lacks a portion of them. In the table there are tens of thousands of clones, roughly 86% of which are singletons. Trimming cost V 5 bases and J 3 bases; bases outside gene matches: 8. This CDR3 has 15 amino acids. Germline CDR1 is LNHDA and CDR2 is SQIVND (reference sequence). In this sample, this clone turned up a few times. The sequence came from a man aged 65-85 years with acute or convalescent COVID-19. The chain uses TRBV19 and TRBJ2-7; 9 bases are shared with TRBD1. Sequenced material: peripheral blood. The CDR3 sequence: CASSFGTGKHYEQYF. CDR3 DNA sequence: TGTGCCAGTAGTTTCGGGACAGGGAAACACTACGAGCAGTACTTC.